Listed here are 2 T cell receptor beta chains from one sample, sequenced in a study of blood T cell repertoires in COVID-19. Method: immunoSEQ multiplex PCR; TCRdb's copy keeps in-frame clones and lacks some. The data hold around 140,000 clones, with 81% observed a single time. Sequencing used peripheral blood. The receptors come from a human donor in a cohort sampled during active COVID-19.

The chain joins TRBV7-2 to TRBJ1-4; 12 positions match TRBD1. Germline trimming cut 3 bases from V and 4 bases from J; bases unmatched to any gene: 9. The CDR3 runs 18 residues. The germline V gene encodes CDR1 SGHTA and CDR2 FQGNSA. This chain's CDR3 is CASSLGPGQGADNEKLFF. The CDR3 nucleotides read TGTGCCAGCAGCTTGGGTCCGGGACAGGGGGCGGATAATGAAAAACTGTTTTTT.

The rearrangement uses TRBV28 and TRBJ1-6; unclear D gene. The length of the CDR3 is 16 residues. Germline V gene lookup returns CDR1 MDHEN and CDR2 SYDVKM. Trimming removed 3 bases at V and 3 bases at J, with 12 bases between. CDR3 nucleotide sequence: TGTGCCAGCAGTTTGTCGTCCAGACTCTATAATTCACCCCTCCACTTT. It encodes CASSLSSRLYNSPLHF.